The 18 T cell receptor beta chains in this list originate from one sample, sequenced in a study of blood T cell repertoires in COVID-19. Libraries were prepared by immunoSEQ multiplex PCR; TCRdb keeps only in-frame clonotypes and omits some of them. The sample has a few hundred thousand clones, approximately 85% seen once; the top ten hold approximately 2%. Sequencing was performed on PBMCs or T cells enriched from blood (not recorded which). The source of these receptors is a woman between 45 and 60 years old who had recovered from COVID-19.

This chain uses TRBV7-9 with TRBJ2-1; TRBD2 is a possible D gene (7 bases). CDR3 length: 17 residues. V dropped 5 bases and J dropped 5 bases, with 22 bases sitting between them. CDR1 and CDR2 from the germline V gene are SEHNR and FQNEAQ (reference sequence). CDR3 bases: TGTGCCAGCAGCCCTACACTGGGAGGGAGGGGGAACAATGAGCAGTTCTTC. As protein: CASSPTLGGRGNNEQFF.

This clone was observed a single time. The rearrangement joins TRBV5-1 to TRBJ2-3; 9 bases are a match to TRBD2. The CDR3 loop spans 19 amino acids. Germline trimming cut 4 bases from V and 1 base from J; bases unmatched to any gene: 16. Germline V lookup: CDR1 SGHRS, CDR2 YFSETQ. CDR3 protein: CASSEYPGLAEGGTDTQYF. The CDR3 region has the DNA TGCGCCAGCAGCGAGTACCCGGGACTAGCAGAAGGAGGCACAGATACGCAGTATTTT.

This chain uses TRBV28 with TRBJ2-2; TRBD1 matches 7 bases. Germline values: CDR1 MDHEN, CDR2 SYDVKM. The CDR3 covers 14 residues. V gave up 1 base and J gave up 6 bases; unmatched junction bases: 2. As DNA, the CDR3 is TGTGCCAGCAGTTTATCCGACAGGGCCGGGGAGCTGTTTTTT. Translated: CASSLSDRAGELFF.

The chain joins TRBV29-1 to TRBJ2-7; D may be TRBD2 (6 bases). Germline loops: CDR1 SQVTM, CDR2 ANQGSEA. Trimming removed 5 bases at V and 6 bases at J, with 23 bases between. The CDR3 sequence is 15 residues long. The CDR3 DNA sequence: TGCAGCGTTCTGCCCAACCGGGACTCCCCGGGCGAGCAGTACTTC. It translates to CSVLPNRDSPGEQYF.

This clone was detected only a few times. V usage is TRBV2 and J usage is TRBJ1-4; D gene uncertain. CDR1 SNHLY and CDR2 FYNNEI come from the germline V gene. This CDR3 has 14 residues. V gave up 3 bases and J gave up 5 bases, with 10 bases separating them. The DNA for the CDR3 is TGTGCCAGCAGTGATGGGAGCAAAAATGAAAAACTGTTTTTT. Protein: CASSDGSKNEKLFF.

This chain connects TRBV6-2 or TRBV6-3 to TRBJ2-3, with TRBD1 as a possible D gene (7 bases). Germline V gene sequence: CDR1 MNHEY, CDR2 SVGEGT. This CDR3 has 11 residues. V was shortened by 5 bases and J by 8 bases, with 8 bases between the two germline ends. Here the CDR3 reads CASSQGGTQYF. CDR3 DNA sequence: TGTGCCAGCAGTCAGGGGGGTACGCAGTATTTT.

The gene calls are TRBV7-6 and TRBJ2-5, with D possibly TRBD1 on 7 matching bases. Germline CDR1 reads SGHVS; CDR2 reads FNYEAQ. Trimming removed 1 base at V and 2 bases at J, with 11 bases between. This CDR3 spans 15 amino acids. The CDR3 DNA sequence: TGTGCCAGCAGCTTAGGGGCGGGACAGCAAGAGACCCAGTACTTC. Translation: CASSLGAGQQETQYF.

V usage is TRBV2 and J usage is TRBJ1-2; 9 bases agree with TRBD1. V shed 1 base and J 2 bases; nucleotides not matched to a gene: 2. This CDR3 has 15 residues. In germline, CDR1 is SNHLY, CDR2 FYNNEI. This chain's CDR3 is CASSEGQGGNYGYTF. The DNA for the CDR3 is TGTGCCAGCAGTGAAGGACAGGGGGGAAACTATGGCTACACCTTC.

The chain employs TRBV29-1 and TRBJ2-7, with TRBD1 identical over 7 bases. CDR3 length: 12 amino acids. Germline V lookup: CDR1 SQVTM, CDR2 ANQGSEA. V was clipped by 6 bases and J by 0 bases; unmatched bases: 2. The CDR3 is CSVGQNSYEQYF. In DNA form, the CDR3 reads TGCAGCGTGGGACAGAACTCCTACGAGCAGTACTTC.

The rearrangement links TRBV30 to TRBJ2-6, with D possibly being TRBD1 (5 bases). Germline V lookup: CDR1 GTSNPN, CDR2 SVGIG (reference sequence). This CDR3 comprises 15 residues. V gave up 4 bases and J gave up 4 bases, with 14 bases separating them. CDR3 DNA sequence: TGTGCCTGGATCCGCGACAGACTGGGGGCCAACGTCCTGACTTTC. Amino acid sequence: CAWIRDRLGANVLTF.

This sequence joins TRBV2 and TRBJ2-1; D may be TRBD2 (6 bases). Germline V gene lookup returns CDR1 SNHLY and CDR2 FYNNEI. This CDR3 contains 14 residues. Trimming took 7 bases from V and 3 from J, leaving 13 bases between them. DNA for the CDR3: TGTGCCAGCACCGGGACCGGGGGCTACAATGAGCAGTTCTTC. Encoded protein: CASTGTGGYNEQFF.

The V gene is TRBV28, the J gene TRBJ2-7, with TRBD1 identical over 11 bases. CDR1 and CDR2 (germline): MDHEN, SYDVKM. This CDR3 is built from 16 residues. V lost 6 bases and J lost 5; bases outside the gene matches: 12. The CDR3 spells CASRRADLGQGDEQYF. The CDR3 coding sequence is TGTGCCAGCAGGAGGGCGGATTTGGGACAGGGGGACGAGCAGTACTTC.

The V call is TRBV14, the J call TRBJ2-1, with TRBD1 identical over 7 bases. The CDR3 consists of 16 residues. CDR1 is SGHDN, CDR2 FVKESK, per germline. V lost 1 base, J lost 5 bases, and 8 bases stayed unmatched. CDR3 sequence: CASSQVVRGRDNEQFF. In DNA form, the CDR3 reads TGTGCCAGCAGCCAAGTAGTGAGGGGGCGAGACAATGAGCAGTTCTTC.

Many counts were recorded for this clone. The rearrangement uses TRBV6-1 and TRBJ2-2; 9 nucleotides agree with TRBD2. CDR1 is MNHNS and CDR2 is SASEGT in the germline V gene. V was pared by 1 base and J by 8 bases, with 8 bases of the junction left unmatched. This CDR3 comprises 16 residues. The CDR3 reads CASSEEASGEGGELFF. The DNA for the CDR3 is TGTGCCAGCAGTGAAGAGGCTAGCGGGGAAGGAGGGGAGCTGTTTTTT.

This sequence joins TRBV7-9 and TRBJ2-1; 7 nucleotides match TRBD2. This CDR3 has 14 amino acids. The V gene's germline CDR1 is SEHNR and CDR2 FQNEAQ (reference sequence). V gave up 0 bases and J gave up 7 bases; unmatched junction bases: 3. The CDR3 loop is CASSLARGRNEQFF. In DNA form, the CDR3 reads TGTGCCAGCAGCTTAGCGCGGGGGAGGAATGAGCAGTTCTTC. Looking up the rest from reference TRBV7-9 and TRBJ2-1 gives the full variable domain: DTGVSQNPRHKITKRGQNVTFRCDPISEHNRLYWYRQTLGQGPEFLTYFQNEAQLEKSRLLSDRFSAERPKGSFSTLEIQRTEQGDSAMYLCASSLARGRNEQFFGPGTRLTVL.

Written as DNA, the CDR3 is TGCGCCAGCAGCCAAGAAATTGGGACAGGGGGCACAGATACGCAGTATTTT. It translates to CASSQEIGTGGTDTQYF. The rearrangement links TRBV4-1 to TRBJ2-3; 10 positions agree with TRBD1. Trimming removed 0 bases from V and 1 base from J; junction bases left unmatched: 4. The CDR3 consists of 17 residues. Germline values: CDR1 MGHRA, CDR2 YSYEKL.

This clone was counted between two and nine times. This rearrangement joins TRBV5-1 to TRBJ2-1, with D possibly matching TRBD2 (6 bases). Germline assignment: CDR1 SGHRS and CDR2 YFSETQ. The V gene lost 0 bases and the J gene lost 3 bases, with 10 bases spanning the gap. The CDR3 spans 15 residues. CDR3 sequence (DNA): TGCGCCAGCAGCTTGGTGGCGGGATTCTACAATGAGCAGTTCTTC. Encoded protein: CASSLVAGFYNEQFF. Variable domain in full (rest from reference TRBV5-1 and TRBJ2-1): KAGVTQTPRYLIKTRGQQVTLSCSPISGHRSVSWYQQTPGQGLQFLFEYFSETQRNKGNFPGRFSGRQFSNSRSEMNVSTLELGDSALYLCASSLVAGFYNEQFFGPGTRLTVL.

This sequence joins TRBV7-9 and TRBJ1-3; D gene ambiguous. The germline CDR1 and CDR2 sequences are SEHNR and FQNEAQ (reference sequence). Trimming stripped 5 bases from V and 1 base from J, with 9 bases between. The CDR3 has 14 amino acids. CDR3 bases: TGTGCCAGCAGCCCCCCGGGGTCTGGAAACACCATATATTTT. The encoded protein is CASSPPGSGNTIYF.